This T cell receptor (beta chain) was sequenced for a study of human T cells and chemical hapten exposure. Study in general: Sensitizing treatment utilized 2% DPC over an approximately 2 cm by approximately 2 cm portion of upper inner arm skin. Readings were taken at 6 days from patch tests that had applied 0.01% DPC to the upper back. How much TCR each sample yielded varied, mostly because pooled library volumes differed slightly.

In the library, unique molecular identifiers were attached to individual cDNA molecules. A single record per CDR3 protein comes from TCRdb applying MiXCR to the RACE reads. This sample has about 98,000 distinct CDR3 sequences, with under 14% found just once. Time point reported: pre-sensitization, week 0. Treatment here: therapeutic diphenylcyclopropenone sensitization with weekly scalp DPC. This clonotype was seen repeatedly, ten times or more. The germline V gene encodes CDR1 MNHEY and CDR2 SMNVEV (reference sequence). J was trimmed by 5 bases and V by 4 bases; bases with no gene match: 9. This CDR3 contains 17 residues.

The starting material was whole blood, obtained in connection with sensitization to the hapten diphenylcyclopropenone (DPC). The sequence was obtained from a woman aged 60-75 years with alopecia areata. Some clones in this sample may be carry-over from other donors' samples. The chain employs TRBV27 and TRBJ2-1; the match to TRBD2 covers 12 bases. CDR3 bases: TGTGCCAGCAGTTCACCCACTAGCGGGGGGCGTCACAATGAGCAGTTCTTC. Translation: CASSSPTSGGRHNEQFF.